These 2 T cell receptor beta chains came from one sample sequenced in a study of breast tumors, draining lymph nodes, adjacent tissues. Axillary draining lymph nodes of breast cancer patients supplied the node samples. TCRdb independently ran MiXCR on the multiplex PCR reads; one entry per CDR3 protein. The table includes fewer than 90,000 distinct CDR3 sequences, approximately 30% detected once. Sequences were obtained from axillary lymph node tissue. The receptors here all came from a female donor with breast cancer. Some clones in this sample may be carry-over from other donors' samples.

This clonotype was counted between two and nine times. The V gene is TRBV4-3, the J gene TRBJ2-1; the D gene is possibly TRBD2 (6 bases). The CDR3 totals 17 residues. CDR1 is LGHNA, CDR2 YSLEER, per germline. Between the trimmed V and J ends, which lost 3 bases and 8 bases, there was a span of 23 bases. Written as DNA, the CDR3 is TGCGCCAGCAGCCACCCCACCGGGAGCCCCTCTAGGGATGAGCAGTTCTTC. Translation: CASSHPTGSPSRDEQFF.

As concerns this clonotype: A much larger clone lies one base from this, so it may be a read error. V and J are TRBV20-1 and TRBJ2-1, with D possibly TRBD2 on 5 matching bases. This CDR3 is 12 amino acids long. Germline V lookup: CDR1 DFQATT, CDR2 SNEGSKA (reference sequence). The CDR3 sequence is CSASWGDNEPFF. CDR3 nucleotides: TGCAGTGCTAGTTGGGGAGACAATGAGCCGTTCTTC.